This T cell receptor beta chain derives from a study of shared clonotypes between healthy human individuals. Study outcomes and limitations: Among a few donors, roughly 5.4% of naive CD4 clonotypes were found in common.

Notes on this clone: What it binds is unknown.

This CDR3 has 14 amino acids. Trimming cost V 5 bases and J 5 bases, with 13 bases left between them. The V gene's germline CDR1 is MGHDK and CDR2 SYGVNS. Assay: immunoSEQ multiplex PCR; the TCRdb copy retains only in-frame clones and omits some. The sample shows 2 million to 2.5 million clones, under 95% of them seen only once. The receptor comes from a man younger than 35 in good health. Some clones in this sample may be carry-over from other donors' samples. The V and J genes are TRBV25-1 and TRBJ2-1; D gene ambiguous. Sequencing used naive CD4+ T cells from PBMCs. Specified subset: CD45RA+ positively selected. The CDR3 DNA is TGTGCCAGCAGTAACCCAACAACACACAATGAGCAGTTCTTC. It is translated as CASSNPTTHNEQFF.